This passage covers 18 T cell receptor beta chains from one sample sequenced in a study of siplizumab effects on memory and regulatory T cells. The assay was immunoSEQ multiplex PCR, and TCRdb's table has in-frame clones only and misses some. The table has tens of thousands of clones, roughly 96% seen once. The sequenced material came from naive CD8+ T cells sorted from blood. The receptors shown here come from a human donor in good health.

The chain joins TRBV19 to TRBJ2-3; no definite D call. V lost 3 bases and J lost 4, with 8 bases in between. This CDR3 comprises 13 residues. Germline CDR1 reads LNHDA; CDR2 reads SQIVND (reference sequence). CDR3 amino acids: CASSMAFPDTQYF. In DNA form, the CDR3 reads TGTGCCAGTAGTATGGCCTTCCCAGATACGCAGTATTTT.

V and J are TRBV28 and TRBJ1-1; no firm D call. This CDR3 comprises 14 residues. Per the germline V gene, CDR1 is MDHEN and CDR2 is SYDVKM. V was clipped by 6 bases and J by 4 bases, with 15 bases between them. The CDR3 is CASSPAGLGTEAFF. The DNA for the CDR3 is TGTGCCAGCAGCCCGGCGGGTCTTGGCACTGAAGCTTTCTTT. The full variable domain, completed using reference TRBV28 and TRBJ1-1, is DVKVTQSSRYLVKRTGEKVFLECVQDMDHENMFWYRQDPGLGLRLIYFSYDVKMKEKGDIPEGYSVSREKKERFSLILESASTNQTSMYLCASSPAGLGTEAFFGQGTRLTVV.

The chain carries TRBV6-6 and TRBJ2-3, with 7 bases aligning to TRBD2. Germline lookup yields CDR1 MNHNY and CDR2 SVGAGI (reference sequence). V shed 5 bases and J 3 bases; nucleotides not matched to a gene: 11. The CDR3 has 16 residues. The CDR3 here is CASSNTAGVATDTQYF. For the CDR3, the DNA is TGTGCCAGCAGTAACACGGCGGGGGTCGCGACAGATACGCAGTATTTT.

This chain connects TRBV7-2 to TRBJ2-7; 7 bases agree with TRBD1. CDR1 is SGHTA, CDR2 FQGNSA, per germline. The junction had 5 bases not matched to a gene; V was cut back by 6 bases and J by 0 bases. This CDR3 is built from 14 residues. The CDR3 DNA follows: TGTGCCAGCAGAACCGGGACAGCCTCCTACGAGCAGTACTTC. Translating it yields CASRTGTASYEQYF.

The V and J genes are TRBV7-9 and TRBJ2-5; 10 bases line up with TRBD2. V dropped 5 bases and J dropped 2; count of bases not matched to a gene: 2. CDR3 size: 14 residues. Per the germline V gene, CDR1 is SEHNR and CDR2 is FQNEAQ (reference sequence). In nucleotides, the CDR3 is TGTGCCAGCAGCCCTAGCGGGGGACAAGAGACCCAGTACTTC. Protein product: CASSPSGGQETQYF.

In its sample, this clone was seen once. The rearrangement joins TRBV5-4 to TRBJ1-1; possibly TRBD1 for D (6 bases). Between the trimmed V and J ends, which lost 4 bases and 1 base, there was a span of 11 bases. Germline lookup yields CDR1 SGHNT and CDR2 YYREEE (reference sequence). This CDR3 is 14 amino acids long. In DNA, the CDR3 is TGTGCCAGCAGCGCCAGGGGTGAGAACACTGAAGCTTTCTTT. Encoded protein: CASSARGENTEAFF.

V and J are TRBV13 and TRBJ2-3; D not certain. This CDR3 spans 14 amino acids. CDR1 and CDR2 (germline): PRHDT, FYEKMQ (reference sequence). The V gene lost 11 bases and the J gene lost 2 bases, with 17 bases spanning the gap. For the CDR3, the DNA is TGTGCCTCAGCACACAGCCGATCCACAGATACGCAGTATTTT. It translates to CASAHSRSTDTQYF.

V usage is TRBV7-2 and J usage is TRBJ1-1; D unresolved. Trimming took off 1 base at V and 1 base at J, with 10 bases between the two ends. The CDR3 has 15 residues. CDR1 SGHTA and CDR2 FQGNSA come from the germline V gene. The CDR3 DNA reads TGTGCCAGCAGCTTAGTTTGGCGGCAGAACACTGAAGCTTTCTTT. Protein: CASSLVWRQNTEAFF. The full variable domain, rest sourced from reference TRBV7-2 and TRBJ1-1, is GAGVSQSPSNKVTEKGKDVELRCDPISGHTALYWYRQSLGQGLEFLIYFQGNSAPDKSGLPSDRFSAERTGGSVSTLTIQRTQQEDSAVYLCASSLVWRQNTEAFFGQGTRLTVV.

Comment on this clone: At the DNA level, this CDR3 is encoded by other sequences in the same sample as well. J is TRBJ2-7 and V is TRBV9; the D gene is possibly TRBD1 (8 bases). The CDR3 length is 15 residues. With 4 bases removed from V and 0 bases from J, the gap between germline ends came to 14 bases. Germline V gene sequence: CDR1 SGDLS, CDR2 YYNGEE. The CDR3 reads CASSPTGGGSYEQYF. The CDR3 region has the DNA TGTGCCAGCAGCCCAACAGGGGGGGGCTCCTACGAGCAGTACTTC.

About this clone: Other nucleotide sequences from this sample produce the same CDR3. The chain has TRBV4-1 and TRBJ2-7, with D tentatively TRBD1 (6 bases). The germline gives CDR1 MGHRA, CDR2 YSYEKL. The length of the CDR3 is 14 residues. The ends were cut back, 3 bases at V and 2 bases at J, with 11 bases in the middle. CDR3 coding DNA: TGCGCCAGCAGCCAGGGGGCAGGAACCTACGAGCAGTACTTC. It codes for CASSQGAGTYEQYF.

The J gene is TRBJ2-3, the V gene TRBV4-1, with TRBD2 as a possible D gene (7 bases). The germline gives CDR1 MGHRA, CDR2 YSYEKL. The CDR3 runs 16 residues. Trimming stripped 5 bases from V and 4 bases from J, with 19 bases between. CDR3 sequence (DNA): TGCGCCAGCAGCTCGGGGAGGGGGGGGCAAGCAGATACGCAGTATTTT. This gives the protein CASSSGRGGQADTQYF.

V gene TRBV5-1 combines with J gene TRBJ2-7; 7 positions match TRBD1. V trimming: 1 base; J trimming: 2 bases; junction bases outside the gene matches: 6. The germline V gene encodes CDR1 SGHRS and CDR2 YFSETQ. This CDR3 comprises 15 residues. CDR3 sequence: CASSLQGDRAYEQYF. Written as DNA, the CDR3 is TGCGCCAGCAGCTTGCAAGGGGACAGAGCCTACGAGCAGTACTTC.

V and J are TRBV19 and TRBJ1-1; D gene uncertain. In germline, CDR1 is LNHDA, CDR2 SQIVND (reference sequence). Trimming shortened V by 3 bases and J by 4 bases, and 9 bases separated the two germline ends. This CDR3 is 13 amino acids long. CDR3 in DNA: TGTGCCAGTAGTATCAATGTAGCCACTGAAGCTTTCTTT. Its protein product is CASSINVATEAFF.

This clone came up a few times. This rearrangement joins TRBV19 to TRBJ1-1; D might be TRBD1 (6 bases). Germline assignment: CDR1 LNHDA and CDR2 SQIVND (reference sequence). CDR3 length: 14 residues. Trimming took 3 bases from V and 2 from J, leaving 10 bases between them. The CDR3 spells CASSIWTDNTEAFF. CDR3 nucleotides: TGTGCCAGTAGTATTTGGACAGACAACACTGAAGCTTTCTTT.

This chain joins TRBV19 and TRBJ1-1; TRBD1 matches at 12 bases. The V segment lost 8 bases and the J segment 4 bases; nucleotides outside the gene matches: 8. This CDR3 is 15 amino acids long. Germline-derived CDR1 and CDR2 are LNHDA and SQIVND (reference sequence). CDR3 nucleotide sequence: TGTGCCAGTTCCCGGGACAGGGGGCTGGGCACTGAAGCTTTCTTT. Translation gives CASSRDRGLGTEAFF.

The chain links TRBV9 to TRBJ1-2, with a weak D call TRBD1 (6 bases). In germline, CDR1 is SGDLS, CDR2 YYNGEE. The V end was cut by 3 bases, the J end by 4 bases, with 10 bases between. The CDR3 runs to 13 residues. The CDR3: CASSEGGSYGYTF. The CDR3 coding sequence is TGTGCCAGCAGCGAGGGGGGGAGCTATGGCTACACCTTC.

The V gene is TRBV4-1, the J gene TRBJ1-1; 11 nucleotides line up with TRBD1. The germline V gene has CDR1 MGHRA and CDR2 YSYEKL. V dropped 0 bases and J dropped 4; count of bases not matched to a gene: 1. This CDR3 contains 15 residues. CDR3: CASSQEGQGVTEAFF. Written as DNA, the CDR3 is TGCGCCAGCAGCCAAGAGGGACAGGGGGTCACTGAAGCTTTCTTT.

The chain couples TRBV11-1 to TRBJ2-1, with 7 bases identical to TRBD1. This CDR3 region has 12 residues. The J segment lost 10 bases and the V segment lost 8 bases, leaving 8 bases of the junction unmatched. Germline V gives CDR1 SGHAT, CDR2 FQDESV (reference sequence). CDR3 loop: CASEGMTGEQFF. The CDR3 DNA reads TGTGCCAGCGAGGGAATGACAGGGGAGCAGTTCTTC.